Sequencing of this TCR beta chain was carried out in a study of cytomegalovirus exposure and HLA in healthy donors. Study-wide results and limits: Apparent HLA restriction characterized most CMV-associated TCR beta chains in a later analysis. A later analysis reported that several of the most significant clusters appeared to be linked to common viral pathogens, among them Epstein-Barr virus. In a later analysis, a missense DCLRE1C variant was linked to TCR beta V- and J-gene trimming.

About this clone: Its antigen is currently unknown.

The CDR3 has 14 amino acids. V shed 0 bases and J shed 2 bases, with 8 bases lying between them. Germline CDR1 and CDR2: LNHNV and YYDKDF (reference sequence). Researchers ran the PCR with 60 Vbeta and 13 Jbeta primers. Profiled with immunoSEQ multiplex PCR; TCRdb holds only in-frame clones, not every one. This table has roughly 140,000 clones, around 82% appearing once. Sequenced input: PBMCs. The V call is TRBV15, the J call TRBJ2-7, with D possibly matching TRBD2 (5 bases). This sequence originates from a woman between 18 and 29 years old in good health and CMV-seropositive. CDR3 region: CATSREPRAYEQYF. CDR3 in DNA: TGTGCCACCAGCAGAGAACCGAGGGCCTACGAGCAGTACTTC.